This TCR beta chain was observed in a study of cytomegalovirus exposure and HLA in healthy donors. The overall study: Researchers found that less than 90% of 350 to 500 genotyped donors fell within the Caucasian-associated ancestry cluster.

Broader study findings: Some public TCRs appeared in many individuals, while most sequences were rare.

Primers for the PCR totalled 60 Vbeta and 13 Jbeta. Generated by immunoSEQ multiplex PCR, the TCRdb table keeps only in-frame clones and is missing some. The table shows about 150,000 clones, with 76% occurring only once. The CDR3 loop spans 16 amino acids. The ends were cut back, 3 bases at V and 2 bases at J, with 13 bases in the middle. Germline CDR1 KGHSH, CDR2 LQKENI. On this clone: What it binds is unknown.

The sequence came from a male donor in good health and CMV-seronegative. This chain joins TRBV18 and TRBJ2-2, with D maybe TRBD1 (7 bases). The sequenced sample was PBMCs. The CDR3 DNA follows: TGTGCCAGCTCACCGCGGGACAGCCCCAACACCGGGGAGCTGTTTTTT. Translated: CASSPRDSPNTGELFF.